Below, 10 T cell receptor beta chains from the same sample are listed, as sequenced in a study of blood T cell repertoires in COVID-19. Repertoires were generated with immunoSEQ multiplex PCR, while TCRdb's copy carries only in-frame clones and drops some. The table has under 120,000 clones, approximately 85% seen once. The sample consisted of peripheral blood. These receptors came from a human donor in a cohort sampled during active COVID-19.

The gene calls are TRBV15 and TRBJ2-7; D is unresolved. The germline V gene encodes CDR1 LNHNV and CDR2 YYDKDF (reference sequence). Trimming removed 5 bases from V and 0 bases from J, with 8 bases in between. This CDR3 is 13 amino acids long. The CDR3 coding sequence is TGTGCCACCAGCGTTGGCCCCTCCTACGAGCAGTACTTC. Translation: CATSVGPSYEQYF.

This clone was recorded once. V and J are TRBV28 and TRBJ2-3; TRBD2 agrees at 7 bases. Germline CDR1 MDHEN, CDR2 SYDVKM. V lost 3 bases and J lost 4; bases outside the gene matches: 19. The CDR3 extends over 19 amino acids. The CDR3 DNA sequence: TGTGCCAGCAGTTTCCCCGGTGAGGTGCCCGATGGGGGGGCAGATACGCAGTATTTT. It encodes CASSFPGEVPDGGADTQYF. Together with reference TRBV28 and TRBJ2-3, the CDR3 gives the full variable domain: DVKVTQSSRYLVKRTGEKVFLECVQDMDHENMFWYRQDPGLGLRLIYFSYDVKMKEKGDIPEGYSVSREKKERFSLILESASTNQTSMYLCASSFPGEVPDGGADTQYFGPGTRLTVL.

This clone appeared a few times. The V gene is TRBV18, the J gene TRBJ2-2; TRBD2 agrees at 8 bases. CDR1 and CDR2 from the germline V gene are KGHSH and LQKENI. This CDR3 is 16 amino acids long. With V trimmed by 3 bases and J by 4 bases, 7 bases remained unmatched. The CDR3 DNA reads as TGTGCCAGCTCACCTCTGGCGGGAGGTGGCACCGGGGAGCTGTTTTTT. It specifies CASSPLAGGGTGELFF.

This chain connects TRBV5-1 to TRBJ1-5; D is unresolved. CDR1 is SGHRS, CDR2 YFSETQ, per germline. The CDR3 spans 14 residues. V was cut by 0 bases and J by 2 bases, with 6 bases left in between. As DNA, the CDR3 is TGCGCCAGCAGCTTGGTTCCGGGCAATCAGCCCCAGCATTTT. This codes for CASSLVPGNQPQHF.

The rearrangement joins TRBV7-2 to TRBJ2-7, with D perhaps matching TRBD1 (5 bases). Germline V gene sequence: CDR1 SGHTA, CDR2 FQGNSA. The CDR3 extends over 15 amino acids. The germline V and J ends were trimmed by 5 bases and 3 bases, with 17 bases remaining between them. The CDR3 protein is CASSHDPGRDYEQYF. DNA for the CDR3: TGTGCCAGCAGCCACGACCCGGGCAGGGACTACGAGCAGTACTTC.

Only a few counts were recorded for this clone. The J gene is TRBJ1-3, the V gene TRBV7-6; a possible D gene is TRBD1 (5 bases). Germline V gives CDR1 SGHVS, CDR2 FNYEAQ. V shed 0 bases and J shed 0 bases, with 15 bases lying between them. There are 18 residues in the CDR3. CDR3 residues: CASSLAGRDSSSGNTIYF. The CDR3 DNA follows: TGTGCCAGCAGCTTAGCGGGTCGTGACAGTAGCTCTGGAAACACCATATATTTT.

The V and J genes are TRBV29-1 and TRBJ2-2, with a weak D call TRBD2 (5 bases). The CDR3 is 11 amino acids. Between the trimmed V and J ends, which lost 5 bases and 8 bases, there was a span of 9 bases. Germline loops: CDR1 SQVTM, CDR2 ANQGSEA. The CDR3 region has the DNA TGCAGCGTTTCCCGACTAGGGGAGCTGTTTTTT. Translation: CSVSRLGELFF.

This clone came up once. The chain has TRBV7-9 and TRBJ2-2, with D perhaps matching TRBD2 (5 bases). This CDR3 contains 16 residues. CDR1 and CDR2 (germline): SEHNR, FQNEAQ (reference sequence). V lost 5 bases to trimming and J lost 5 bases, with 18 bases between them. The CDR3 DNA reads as TGTGCCAGCAGCCCCCCCGGGATCCTCGGGACCGGGGAGCTGTTTTTT. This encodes CASSPPGILGTGELFF.

The CDR3 DNA follows: TGTGCCAGCAGCCCCTACGTCGGGGTGTCGCCAGATACGCAGTATTTT. The encoded protein is CASSPYVGVSPDTQYF. The chain employs TRBV3-1 (or the pseudogene TRBV3-2) and TRBJ2-3; perhaps TRBD2 as D (5 bases). The CDR3 loop spans 16 amino acids. Trimming removed 4 bases at V and 4 bases at J, with 18 bases between. Germline V gene sequence: CDR1 LGHDT, CDR2 YNNKEL (reference sequence).

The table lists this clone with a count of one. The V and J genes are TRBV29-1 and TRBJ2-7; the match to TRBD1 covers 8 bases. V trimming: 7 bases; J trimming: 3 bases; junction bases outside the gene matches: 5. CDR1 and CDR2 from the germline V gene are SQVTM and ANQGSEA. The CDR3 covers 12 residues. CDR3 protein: CSGGQGFYEQYF. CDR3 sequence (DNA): TGCAGCGGTGGACAGGGTTTCTACGAGCAGTACTTC.